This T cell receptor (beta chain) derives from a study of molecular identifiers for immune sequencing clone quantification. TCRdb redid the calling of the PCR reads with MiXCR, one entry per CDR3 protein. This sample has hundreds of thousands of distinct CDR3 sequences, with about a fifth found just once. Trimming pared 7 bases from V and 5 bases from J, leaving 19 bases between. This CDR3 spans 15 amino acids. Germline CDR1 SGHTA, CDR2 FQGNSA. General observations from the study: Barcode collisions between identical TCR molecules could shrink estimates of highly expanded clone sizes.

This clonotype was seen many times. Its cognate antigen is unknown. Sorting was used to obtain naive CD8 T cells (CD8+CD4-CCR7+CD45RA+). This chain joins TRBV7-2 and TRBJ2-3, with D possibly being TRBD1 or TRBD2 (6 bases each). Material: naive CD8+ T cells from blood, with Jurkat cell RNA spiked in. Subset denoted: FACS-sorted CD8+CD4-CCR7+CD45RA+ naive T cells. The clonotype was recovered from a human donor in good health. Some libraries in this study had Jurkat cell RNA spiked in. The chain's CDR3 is CASTLGGGLGDTQYF. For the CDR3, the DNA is TGTGCCAGCACTCTAGGTGGGGGGCTGGGAGATACGCAGTATTTT.